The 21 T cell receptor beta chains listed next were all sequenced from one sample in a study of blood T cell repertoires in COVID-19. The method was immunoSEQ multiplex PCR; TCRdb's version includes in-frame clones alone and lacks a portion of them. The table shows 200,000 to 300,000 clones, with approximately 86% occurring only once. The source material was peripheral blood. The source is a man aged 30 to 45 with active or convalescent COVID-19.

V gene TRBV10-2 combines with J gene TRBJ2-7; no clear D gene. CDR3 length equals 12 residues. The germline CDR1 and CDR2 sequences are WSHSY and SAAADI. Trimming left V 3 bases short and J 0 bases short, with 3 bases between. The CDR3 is CASSDYSYEQYF. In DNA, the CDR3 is TGCGCCAGCAGTGACTACTCCTACGAGCAGTACTTC.

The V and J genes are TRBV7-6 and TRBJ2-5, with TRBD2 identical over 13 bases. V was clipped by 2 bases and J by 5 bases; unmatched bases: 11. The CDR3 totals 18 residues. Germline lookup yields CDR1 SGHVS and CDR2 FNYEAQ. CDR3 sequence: CASSLSPLTSGGMETQYF. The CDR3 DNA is TGTGCCAGCAGCTTATCACCACTGACTAGCGGGGGGATGGAGACCCAGTACTTC.

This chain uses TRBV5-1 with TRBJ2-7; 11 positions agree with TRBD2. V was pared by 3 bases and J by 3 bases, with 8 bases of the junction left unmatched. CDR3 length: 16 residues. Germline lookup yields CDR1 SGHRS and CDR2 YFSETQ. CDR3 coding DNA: TGCGCCAGCAGCTCTGTTTCCACTAGCGGGGGCTACGAGCAGTACTTC. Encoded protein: CASSSVSTSGGYEQYF.

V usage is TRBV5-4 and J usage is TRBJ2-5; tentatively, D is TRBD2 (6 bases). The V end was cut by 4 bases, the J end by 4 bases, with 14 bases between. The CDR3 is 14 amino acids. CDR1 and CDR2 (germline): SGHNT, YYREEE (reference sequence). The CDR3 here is CASSPGGGRETQYF. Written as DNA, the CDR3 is TGTGCCAGCAGCCCAGGTGGAGGGCGAGAGACCCAGTACTTC.

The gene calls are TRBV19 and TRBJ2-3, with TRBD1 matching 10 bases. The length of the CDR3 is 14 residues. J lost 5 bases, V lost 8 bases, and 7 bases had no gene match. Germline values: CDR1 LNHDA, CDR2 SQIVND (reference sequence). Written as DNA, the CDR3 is TGTGCCAGTGGACGACAGGGGGCTATAGATACGCAGTATTTT. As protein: CASGRQGAIDTQYF. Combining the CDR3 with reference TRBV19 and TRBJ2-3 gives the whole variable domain DGGITQSPKYLFRKEGQNVTLSCEQNLNHDAMYWYRQDPGQGLRLIYYSQIVNDFQKGDIAEGYSVSREKKESFPLTVTSAQKNPTAFYLCASGRQGAIDTQYFGPGTRLTVL.

The CDR3 reads CASSTQAGGSYEQYF. CDR3 nucleotide sequence: TGTGCCAGCAGTACTCAGGCAGGGGGATCCTACGAGCAGTACTTC. The chain joins TRBV9 to TRBJ2-7; 7 bases are shared with TRBD1. V shed 5 bases and J 1 base; nucleotides not matched to a gene: 9. Germline V gene sequence: CDR1 SGDLS, CDR2 YYNGEE. The CDR3 is 15 residues long.

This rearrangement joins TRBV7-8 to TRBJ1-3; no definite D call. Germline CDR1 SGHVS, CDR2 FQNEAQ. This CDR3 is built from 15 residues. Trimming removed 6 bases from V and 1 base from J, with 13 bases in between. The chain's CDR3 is CASSLVAESGNTIYF. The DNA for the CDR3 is TGTGCCAGCAGTCTAGTCGCCGAATCTGGAAACACCATATATTTT. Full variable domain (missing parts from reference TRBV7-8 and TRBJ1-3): GAGVSQSPRYKVAKRGQDVALRCDPISGHVSLFWYQQALGQGPEFLTYFQNEAQLDKSGLPSDRFFAERPEGSVSTLKIQRTQQEDSAVYLCASSLVAESGNTIYFGEGSWLTVV.

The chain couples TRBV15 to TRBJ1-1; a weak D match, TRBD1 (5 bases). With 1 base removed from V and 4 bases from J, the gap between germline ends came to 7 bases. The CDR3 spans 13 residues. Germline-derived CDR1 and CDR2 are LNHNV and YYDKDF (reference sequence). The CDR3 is CATSRAGSTEAFF. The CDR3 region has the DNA TGTGCCACCAGCAGAGCAGGGTCCACTGAAGCTTTCTTT.

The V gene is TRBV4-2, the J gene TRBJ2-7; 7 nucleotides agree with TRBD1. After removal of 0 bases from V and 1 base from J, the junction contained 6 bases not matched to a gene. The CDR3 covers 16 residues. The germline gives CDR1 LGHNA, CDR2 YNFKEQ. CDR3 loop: CASSQDVTGRSYEQYF. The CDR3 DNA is TGTGCCAGCAGCCAAGATGTGACAGGGAGATCCTACGAGCAGTACTTC.

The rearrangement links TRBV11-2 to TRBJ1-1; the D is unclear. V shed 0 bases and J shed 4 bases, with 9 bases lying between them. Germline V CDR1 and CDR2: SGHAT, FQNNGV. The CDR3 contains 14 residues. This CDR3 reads CASSLDRLGTEAFF. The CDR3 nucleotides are TGTGCCAGCAGCTTAGACAGGTTGGGCACTGAAGCTTTCTTT.

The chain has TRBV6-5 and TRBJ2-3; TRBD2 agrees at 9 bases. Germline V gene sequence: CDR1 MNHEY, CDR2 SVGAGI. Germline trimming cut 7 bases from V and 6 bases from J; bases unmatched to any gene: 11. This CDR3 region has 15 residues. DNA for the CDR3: TGTGCCAGCACCCTCTCGCGGGGGGGCTGGGATACGCAGTATTTT. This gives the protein CASTLSRGGWDTQYF.

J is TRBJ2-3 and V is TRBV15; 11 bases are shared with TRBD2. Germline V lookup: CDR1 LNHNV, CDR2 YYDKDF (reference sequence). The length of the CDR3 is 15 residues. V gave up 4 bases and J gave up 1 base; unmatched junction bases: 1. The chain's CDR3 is CATSKGLAGTDTQYF. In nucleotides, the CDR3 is TGTGCCACCAGCAAGGGACTAGCGGGCACAGATACGCAGTATTTT.

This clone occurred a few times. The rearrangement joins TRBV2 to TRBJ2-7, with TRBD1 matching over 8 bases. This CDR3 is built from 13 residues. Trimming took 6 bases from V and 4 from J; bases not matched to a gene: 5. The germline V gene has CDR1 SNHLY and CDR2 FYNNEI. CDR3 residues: CASSVRGPYEQYF. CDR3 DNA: TGTGCCAGCAGCGTCAGGGGGCCGTACGAGCAGTACTTC. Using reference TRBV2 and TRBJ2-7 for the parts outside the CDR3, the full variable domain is EPEVTQTPSHQVTQMGQEVILRCVPISNHLYFYWYRQILGQKVEFLVSFYNNEISEKSEIFDDQFSVERPDGSNFTLKIRSTKLEDSAMYFCASSVRGPYEQYFGPGTRLTVT.

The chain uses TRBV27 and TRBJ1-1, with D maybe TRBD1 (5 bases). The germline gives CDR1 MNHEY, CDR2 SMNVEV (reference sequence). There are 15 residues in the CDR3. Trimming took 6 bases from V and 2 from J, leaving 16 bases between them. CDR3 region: CASRGSPGLNTEAFF. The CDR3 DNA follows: TGTGCCAGCAGAGGGAGTCCGGGACTCAACACTGAAGCTTTCTTT.

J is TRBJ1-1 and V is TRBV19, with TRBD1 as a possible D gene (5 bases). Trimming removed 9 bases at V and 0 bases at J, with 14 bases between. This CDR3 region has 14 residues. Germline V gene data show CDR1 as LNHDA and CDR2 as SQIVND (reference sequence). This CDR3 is CASQAGPLNTEAFF. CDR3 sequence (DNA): TGTGCCAGCCAAGCGGGACCGTTGAACACTGAAGCTTTCTTT.

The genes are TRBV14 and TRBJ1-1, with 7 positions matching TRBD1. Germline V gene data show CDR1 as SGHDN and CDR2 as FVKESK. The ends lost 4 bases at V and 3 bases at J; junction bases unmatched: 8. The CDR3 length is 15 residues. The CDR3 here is CASSLKGAGYTEAFF. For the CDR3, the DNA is TGTGCCAGCAGCCTAAAGGGGGCGGGGTACACTGAAGCTTTCTTT. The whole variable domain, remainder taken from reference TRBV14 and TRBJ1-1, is EAGVTQFPSHSVIEKGQTVTLRCDPISGHDNLYWYRRVMGKEIKFLLHFVKESKQDESGMPNNRFLAERTGGTYSTLKVQPAELEDSGVYFCASSLKGAGYTEAFFGQGTRLTVV.

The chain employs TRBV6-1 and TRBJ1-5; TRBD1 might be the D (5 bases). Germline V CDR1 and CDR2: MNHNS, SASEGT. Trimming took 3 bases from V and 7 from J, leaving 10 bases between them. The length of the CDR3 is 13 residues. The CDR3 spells CASSDRVRQPQHF. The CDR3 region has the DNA TGTGCCAGCAGTGACAGGGTCCGACAGCCCCAGCATTTT.

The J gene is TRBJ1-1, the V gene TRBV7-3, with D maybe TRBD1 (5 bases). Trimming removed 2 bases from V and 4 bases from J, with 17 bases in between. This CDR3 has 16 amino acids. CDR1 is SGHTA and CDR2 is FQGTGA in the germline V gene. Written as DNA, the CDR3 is TGTGCCAGCAGCTTACTCGAGAGACAGTGGGGCACTGAAGCTTTCTTT. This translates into CASSLLERQWGTEAFF.

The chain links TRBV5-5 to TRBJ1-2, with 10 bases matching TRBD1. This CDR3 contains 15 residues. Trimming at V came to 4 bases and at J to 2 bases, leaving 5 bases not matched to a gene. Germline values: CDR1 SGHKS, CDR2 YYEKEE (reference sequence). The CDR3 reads CASSPVDRGNYGYTF. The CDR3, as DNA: TGTGCCAGCAGCCCGGTGGACAGGGGGAACTATGGCTACACCTTC. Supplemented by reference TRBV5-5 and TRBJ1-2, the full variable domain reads DAGVTQSPTHLIKTRGQQVTLRCSPISGHKSVSWYQQVLGQGPQFIFQYYEKEERGRGNFPDRFSARQFPNYSSELNVNALLLGDSALYLCASSPVDRGNYGYTFGSGTRLTVV.

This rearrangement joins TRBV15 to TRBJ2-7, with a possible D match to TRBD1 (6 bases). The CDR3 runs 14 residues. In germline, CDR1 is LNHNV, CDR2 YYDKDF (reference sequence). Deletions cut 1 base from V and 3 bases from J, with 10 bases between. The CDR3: CATSRGRTDYEQYF. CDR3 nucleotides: TGTGCCACCAGCAGAGGTAGGACAGACTACGAGCAGTACTTC.

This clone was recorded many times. Written as DNA, the CDR3 is TGTGCCAGCACCCCACGGGATAGCGGGGGGGCCGAGACCCAGTACTTC. Translating it yields CASTPRDSGGAETQYF. The chain combines TRBV6-2 or TRBV6-3 with TRBJ2-5; 11 bases match TRBD2. The CDR3 sequence is 16 residues long. Germline V CDR1 and CDR2: MNHEY, SVGEGT. Losses at the gene ends were 7 bases for V and 5 bases for J; bases not matched to a gene: 12.